These T cell receptor beta chains were read from a single sample in a study of cytomegalovirus exposure and HLA in healthy donors. Sequenced by immunoSEQ multiplex PCR; TCRdb stores in-frame clones only, minus some. The top ten clones hold under 8% of a sample with under 250,000 clones, 70% to 90% of them seen once. The sequenced sample was PBMCs. Receptors originate from a woman aged 55-69 years in good health and CMV-seropositive. CDR3s include the opening cysteine and the closing phenylalanine or tryptophan. The D gene is left open where the match is weak. Clone size is shown for a subset of rows, as once, few, many or a class of expanded clone.

CDR3 protein: CASSSTGGGYTF
CDR3 DNA: TGTGCCAGCAGCTCAACGGGGGGTGGCTACACCTTC
J gene: TRBJ1-2
clone size: NA
V gene: TRBV6-5
D gene: NA

CDR3 protein: CASATLGVGNEQFF
CDR3 DNA: TGTGCCAGCGCTACATTAGGGGTAGGGAATGAGCAGTTCTTC
J gene: TRBJ2-1
clone size: once
V gene: TRBV9
D gene: NA

CDR3 protein: CASSPPWGQGVGNEQFF
CDR3 DNA: TGTGCCAGCAGCCCCCCTTGGGGACAGGGTGTAGGCAATGAGCAGTTCTTC
J gene: TRBJ2-1
clone size: NA
V gene: TRBV2
D gene: TRBD1

CDR3 protein: CSALTDNYGYTF
CDR3 DNA: TGCAGCGCACTGACAGACAACTATGGCTACACCTTC
J gene: TRBJ1-2
clone size: NA
V gene: TRBV29-1
D gene: NA

CDR3 protein: CASSVSTGVPLEQYF
CDR3 DNA: TGTGCCAGCAGCGTATCGACAGGGGTACCCCTCGAGCAGTACTTC
J gene: TRBJ2-7
clone size: NA
V gene: TRBV9
D gene: TRBD1

CDR3 protein: CASTKGGLAGGPLEQFF
CDR3 DNA: TGTGCCAGTACCAAAGGGGGACTAGCGGGAGGGCCATTAGAGCAGTTCTTC
J gene: TRBJ2-1
clone size: NA
V gene: TRBV19
D gene: TRBD2

CDR3 protein: CASSQSGRSSYNSPLHF
CDR3 DNA: TGCGCCAGCAGCCAATCGGGAAGGTCTTCCTATAATTCACCCCTCCACTTT
J gene: TRBJ1-6
clone size: NA
V gene: TRBV4-1
D gene: NA

CDR3 protein: CASSLARLAAGELFF
CDR3 DNA: TGTGCCAGCAGCTTAGCGAGGTTGGCAGCCGGGGAGCTGTTTTTT
J gene: TRBJ2-2
clone size: NA
V gene: TRBV7-9
D gene: NA

CDR3 protein: CASSSKTYYLSDTQYF
CDR3 DNA: TGCGCCAGCAGCTCAAAGACATATTACCTGTCGGATACGCAGTATTTT
J gene: TRBJ2-3
clone size: NA
V gene: TRBV5-1
D gene: NA

CDR3 protein: CATSNLIQGYEQFF
CDR3 DNA: TGTGCCACCAGCAACCTTATACAGGGATATGAGCAGTTCTTC
J gene: TRBJ2-1
clone size: few
V gene: TRBV15
D gene: NA

CDR3 protein: CASSNLGQGLVCSNQPQHF
CDR3 DNA: TGTGCCAGCAGCAATCTCGGACAGGGCCTCGTTTGCAGCAATCAGCCCCAGCATTTT
J gene: TRBJ1-5
clone size: NA
V gene: TRBV21-1
D gene: NA

CDR3 protein: CASSGLAARETQYF
CDR3 DNA: TGTGCCAGCAGTGGACTAGCGGCCCGGGAGACCCAGTACTTC
J gene: TRBJ2-5
clone size: NA
V gene: TRBV6-4
D gene: TRBD2

CDR3 protein: CASKRLAGDSTDTQYF
CDR3 DNA: TGTGCCAGTAAGAGACTAGCGGGAGACTCCACAGATACGCAGTATTTT
J gene: TRBJ2-3
clone size: NA
V gene: TRBV19
D gene: TRBD2

CDR3 protein: CASSRGAETQYF
CDR3 DNA: TGTGCCAGCTCCCGGGGGGCAGAGACCCAGTACTTC
J gene: TRBJ2-5
clone size: NA
V gene: TRBV19
D gene: NA

CDR3 protein: CASSYEGDSPLHF
CDR3 DNA: TGTGCCAGCAGTTACGAGGGGGACTCACCCCTCCACTTT
J gene: TRBJ1-6
clone size: NA
V gene: TRBV6-5
D gene: NA

CDR3 protein: CASSLAGGQETQYF
CDR3 DNA: TGCGCCAGCAGCTTAGCGGGAGGGCAAGAGACCCAGTACTTC
J gene: TRBJ2-5
clone size: NA
V gene: TRBV5-1
D gene: TRBD2

CDR3 protein: CASSLPWGEIYTGELFF
CDR3 DNA: TGCGCCAGCAGCCTCCCCTGGGGGGAGATATACACCGGGGAGCTGTTTTTT
J gene: TRBJ2-2
clone size: NA
V gene: TRBV5-1
D gene: NA

CDR3 protein: CASSLDRILGEKLFF
CDR3 DNA: TGTGCCAGCAGCTTAGACAGGATACTCGGTGAAAAACTGTTTTTT
J gene: TRBJ1-4
clone size: NA
V gene: TRBV7-8
D gene: NA

CDR3 protein: CASSPPNRVLNTGELFF
CDR3 DNA: TGTGCCAGCTCACCTCCCAACAGGGTGTTGAACACCGGGGAGCTGTTTTTT
J gene: TRBJ2-2
clone size: NA
V gene: TRBV18
D gene: NA

CDR3 protein: CAWSVLKGAGGYTF
CDR3 DNA: TGTGCCTGGAGTGTACTAAAGGGGGCGGGCGGCTACACCTTC
J gene: TRBJ1-2
clone size: once
V gene: TRBV30
D gene: TRBD1

CDR3 protein: CASHGLAGTTTLDTQYF
CDR3 DNA: TGCGCCAGCCATGGACTAGCGGGAACTACCACATTAGATACGCAGTATTTT
J gene: TRBJ2-3
clone size: NA
V gene: TRBV5-1
D gene: TRBD2

CDR3 protein: CAWNGQRTDTQYF
CDR3 DNA: TGTGCCTGGAACGGCCAGAGGACAGATACGCAGTATTTT
J gene: TRBJ2-3
clone size: NA
V gene: TRBV30
D gene: NA

CDR3 protein: CASKEGTGYHEQYF
CDR3 DNA: TGTGCCAGCAAGGAGGGGACAGGGTACCACGAGCAGTACTTC
J gene: TRBJ2-7
clone size: few
V gene: TRBV6-6
D gene: TRBD1

CDR3 protein: CASTGTGDEQYF
CDR3 DNA: TGTGCCAGTACCGGGACTGGGGACGAGCAGTACTTC
J gene: TRBJ2-7
clone size: NA
V gene: TRBV19
D gene: NA

CDR3 protein: CASSLARGEVGTDTQYF
CDR3 DNA: TGCGCCAGCAGCTTGGCCAGGGGGGAGGTGGGAACAGATACGCAGTATTTT
J gene: TRBJ2-3
clone size: NA
V gene: TRBV5-1
D gene: NA

CDR3 protein: CASSLGTGGRETQYF
CDR3 DNA: TGCGCCAGCAGCTTGGGGACAGGGGGGAGAGAGACCCAGTACTTC
J gene: TRBJ2-5
clone size: few
V gene: TRBV5-1
D gene: TRBD1

CDR3 protein: CASKGAGANVLTF
CDR3 DNA: TGTGCCAGCAAGGGGGCTGGGGCCAACGTCCTGACTTTC
J gene: TRBJ2-6
clone size: NA
V gene: TRBV5-4
D gene: NA

CDR3 protein: CASSLAKGLADNEQFF
CDR3 DNA: TGTGCCAGCAGCTTAGCGAAAGGGCTAGCGGACAATGAGCAGTTCTTC
J gene: TRBJ2-1
clone size: NA
V gene: TRBV7-9
D gene: TRBD2

CDR3 protein: CSVVPRAKNIQYF
CDR3 DNA: TGCAGCGTCGTTCCCCGAGCCAAAAACATTCAGTACTTC
J gene: TRBJ2-4
clone size: NA
V gene: TRBV29-1
D gene: NA

CDR3 protein: CASSPATSGNTGELFF
CDR3 DNA: TGTGCCAGCTCACCGGCAACTAGCGGGAACACCGGGGAGCTGTTTTTT
J gene: TRBJ2-2
clone size: NA
V gene: TRBV18
D gene: TRBD2

CDR3 protein: CASSPRIGSSNYGYTF
CDR3 DNA: TGTGCCAGCTCACCACGTATTGGCAGTTCTAACTATGGCTACACCTTC
J gene: TRBJ1-2
clone size: NA
V gene: TRBV18
D gene: NA

CDR3 protein: CASSESEVRAYEQYF
CDR3 DNA: TGCGCCAGCAGTGAGTCCGAGGTGAGGGCCTACGAGCAGTACTTC
J gene: TRBJ2-7
clone size: NA
V gene: TRBV10-2
D gene: NA

CDR3 protein: CASSSRVAGSRQYF
CDR3 DNA: TGCGCCAGCAGCTCCCGGGTAGCGGGAAGCCGGCAGTACTTC
J gene: TRBJ2-7
clone size: few
V gene: TRBV5-1
D gene: TRBD2

CDR3 protein: CAISESGQGDLGYTF
CDR3 DNA: TGTGCCATCAGTGAGTCGGGACAGGGAGATCTTGGCTACACCTTC
J gene: TRBJ1-2
clone size: NA
V gene: TRBV10-3
D gene: TRBD1

CDR3 protein: CASSLFQGAQPQHF
CDR3 DNA: TGTGCCAGCAGTTTATTCCAGGGTGCTCAGCCCCAGCATTTT
J gene: TRBJ1-5
clone size: NA
V gene: TRBV27
D gene: NA

CDR3 protein: CATSKDRGHTGELFF
CDR3 DNA: TGTGCCACCAGCAAAGACAGGGGGCACACCGGGGAGCTGTTTTTT
J gene: TRBJ2-2
clone size: NA
V gene: TRBV15
D gene: TRBD1